This TCR beta chain was recorded in a study of blood T cell repertoires in COVID-19. Study-wide background: From T cells, B-cell-depleted T cells, or PBMCs came the material, which was cDNA or gDNA.

TCRdb keeps only in-frame clones here, not all; method: immunoSEQ multiplex PCR. This table holds 250,000 or so clones, nearly 85% found once. The sequence came from a human donor in a cohort sampled during active COVID-19. Sequenced input: peripheral blood.

The CDR3: CASSRPTATAFGETQYF. The DNA for the CDR3 is TGTGCCAGCAGCCGGCCGACAGCTACAGCTTTCGGGGAGACCCAGTACTTC. The V gene is TRBV7-8, the J gene TRBJ2-5; weak D call: TRBD1 (5 bases). The germline V gene encodes CDR1 SGHVS and CDR2 FQNEAQ. Trimming removed 5 bases from V and 5 bases from J, with 24 bases in between. The length of the CDR3 is 17 residues.